This section outlines one T cell receptor (beta chain) sequence together with its context. No cognate antigen has been identified for it. Base qualities are not at hand, and no much larger clone is one base apart. This entry comes from a study of cytomegalovirus exposure and HLA in healthy donors (dated by TCRdb to 2016 to 2017). Regarding the complete study: An earlier analysis of approximately 550 of the donors reported approximately 290 Gb of sequence data and roughly 100 million unique TCR beta sequences from about 179 million T cells. In an earlier analysis of a few hundred of the donors, high-throughput TCR beta sequencing was used to judge whether each TCR beta V gene segment behaved as functional or pseudogenic. Donor age, sex, ethnicity and CMV serostatus were collected together with the repertoire data. The study profiled the T cell repertoires of under 850 subjects by immunosequencing and related them to cytomegalovirus serostatus. About five DR-DQ haplotypes were handled as single units for association and clustering because linkage in the cohort was strong. Around 300 gigabases of sequencing data and tens of millions of unique TCR sequences were included in an early release covering roughly 700 HLA-typed donors. The genetic ancestry cluster associated with self-reported Caucasian donors included 81% of the approximately 400 genotyped donors. In addition to the first cohort of 666 subjects, a separate validation cohort of 100 to 150 different subjects was used. To study patterns of TCR occurrence, a later analysis re-analyzed previously published TCR beta repertoires from 700 or so donors and added high-resolution HLA genotyping. Across some 400 genotyped donors of the cohort, an average of roughly 230,000 unique TCR beta nucleotide sequences per donor were sequenced, and roughly a sixth of those sequences were non-productive. A later genetic analysis used genome-wide SNP genotypes for about three fifths of the 666 donors, treating that subset as a discovery cohort. Class I and class II HLA loci were covered by the typing at four-digit resolution. The study was designed to test whether signatures of past pathogen exposure could be identified by cataloging public T cell receptors. In the later analysis, no new phenotypic data were used to find candidate immune exposures; instead, reliance was placed on TCR beta sequences and their occurrence across donors. The number of donors typed differed by locus, with about 620-630 for A, B, C, DRB1 and DQB1, roughly 520 for DQA1, 600 to 610 for DPA1, and some 440 for DPB1. The study combined high-throughput TCR immunosequencing, statistical association of individual TCRs with disease status, and machine learning to predict cytomegalovirus infection status. All discovery cohort repertoires had been generated on a single sequencing platform. Study-wide conclusions, independent of this receptor: Some IMGT-functional V segments, including TRBV6-2 and TRBV6-3, could not be told apart with the 87-base-pair reads, so those segments were excluded. Immune exposure information for the cohort was limited to CMV serostatus. In a later analysis, several top co-occurrence clusters were reported to appear linked to parvovirus B19, influenza, CMV and Epstein-Barr virus. A few of the identified cytomegalovirus-associated TCR beta chains were confirmed in vitro to be specific for cytomegalovirus antigens. Linkage disequilibrium might explain the correlated functional status among segregating V segments, but an unknown experimental factor could not be ruled out. A cluster of highly shared sequence variants was judged likely to be a technical artifact of the sequencing pipeline. In an earlier analysis of some 640 of the donors, most TCR beta V segments were observed in productive rearrangements about 87% or about 30% of the time, broadly matching IMGT annotations. Roughly uniform sequencing depth across donors was assumed in presence/absence analyses, although this assumption may not hold. It was suggested by the authors that the approach could potentially be generalized to other disease states and immunological phenotypes. In this cohort, only TCR beta chains were sequenced, and detectable features were limited by the absence of alpha or paired-chain data. A later analysis found that most CMV-associated TCR beta chains appeared HLA-restricted, with HLA associations seemingly driven largely by CMV exposure. In both the original and validation cohorts, the classifier was reported to diagnose cytomegalovirus status with high specificity and sensitivity. A further reported finding was that TCR beta sequences accurately predicted the HLA-A and HLA-B alleles for most subjects in the first cohort. According to a later analysis, TCR association rates differed among HLA loci, with DRB1 alleles showing the most associated TCRs and HLA-C alleles showing the fewest. A later analysis found that HLA-associated TCR beta chains were more clonally expanded and had lower generation probabilities than equally common non-associated chains. Compared with the 666-donor mean, donors in an Asian-associated ancestry cluster had fewer N-insertions in productive TCRs, according to a later genetic analysis. The earlier analysis of a few hundred of the donors excluded 15 to 20 rarely observed V segments, including chromosome 9 orphons, because counts were too low. A total of fewer than 200 TCR beta chains were listed by the study as associated with cytomegalovirus. When HLA alleles, especially DR and DQ, strongly co-occurred, attributing TCR associations to individual alleles was difficult. At a false discovery rate of 0.05, a later analysis linked 15,000 to 20,000 TCR beta sequences to specific HLA alleles. While some public TCRs were present in many individuals, most TCR sequences turned up only very rarely across donors. Because some donors lacked HLA typing at each locus, the association tests relied only on the typed subset. A later genetic analysis associated a missense DCLRE1C variant with V-gene and J-gene trimming of TCR beta chains, and an independent cohort replicated the association.

The cohort was made up of 650 to 700 healthy bone marrow donors. All cohort members were sampled while nominally healthy, although unrecorded immune exposures were likely present. The donor tested CMV seronegative, placing the donor among the 300 to 450 seronegative members of the cohort. Every donor gave a peripheral blood sample, and the peripheral blood mononuclear cells from that sample were used for TCR beta sequencing. The Qiagen DNeasy Blood Extraction Kit was used to extract genomic DNA from the blood cell samples. The library was produced with the immunoSEQ multiplex PCR assay. For the multiplex PCR, a mixture combining 60 forward primers for TCR Vbeta segments and 13 reverse primers for TCR Jbeta segments was used. The CDR3 region of rearranged TCR beta genes was amplified from genomic DNA with a multiplex PCR assay. On the Illumina HiSeq System, the amplified TCR beta libraries were sequenced as 87-base-pair reads. Under the source paper's analysis protocol: A later analysis tallied roughly 80 million unique TCR beta chains across the 666 repertoires, and approximately 11 million of those chains were shared by two or more donors. Raw reads were error-corrected and collapsed into unique sequences by a nearest-neighbor algorithm in which closely related sequences were merged to remove PCR and sequencing errors. CDR3 sequences were aligned to IMGT reference sequences to assign V, D and J gene segments. For a sequence to be retained, a match of at least six nucleotides to both a V gene segment and a J gene segment was required. Rearrangements were classified as productive when the CDR3 lacked stop codons and remained in frame with V and J, and all other rearrangements were classified as non-productive. CDR3 was defined according to IMGT convention as the region running from the second conserved V-encoded cysteine to the conserved J-encoded phenylalanine. In an earlier analysis of roughly 580 of the donors, sequences lacking an unambiguous match to a single V gene segment were excluded. In an earlier analysis of approximately 610 of the donors, V segments were called functional above 56.7% productive rearrangements and were called segregating when the between-donor standard deviation exceeded 5%. A statistical classification framework was built for diagnosing cytomegalovirus status from the catalog of TCR beta chain sequences. In a later analysis, V and J genes were assigned by comparing TCR nucleotide sequences against IMGT/GENE-DB human TR gene sequences. The TCRdist pipeline was used in a later analysis to assign CDR3 sequences and most-parsimonious VDJ recombination scenarios. In a later analysis, every TCR beta chain was defined by the combination of its CDR3 amino acid sequence and its V-gene family, and reads without a unique V-gene family were dropped. To address suspected cross-contamination and a sequencing artifact, a later analysis removed a few hundred highly shared, low-generation-probability nucleotide sequences. For each public chain, a later analysis derived a clonal expansion index from normalized ranks of inferred template counts within each repertoire. A later analysis computed generation probabilities with a VDJ recombination model fitted to out-of-frame rearrangements, and checked the results against IGoR. Hypergeometric tests were used in a later analysis to score TCR-TCR, TCR-HLA and TCR-CMV co-occurrence, with a repertoire-size bias correction applied to the TCR pairs. A later analysis estimated false discovery rates by permuting HLA or CMV assignments 20 times. In a later analysis, co-occurring TCRs were grouped using DBSCAN, and TCRdist sequence similarity was added for clustering within HLA-allele-positive subsets. Repertoires with fewer than 30,000 or more than 120,000 public chains, plus five repertoires with anomalous nucleotide sharing, were excluded from co-occurrence clustering. TCRdb limited this immuneACCESS table to in-frame rearrangements with V and J called. A share of clones is missing; checked studies link under half to unresolved V genes, and the rest is unexplained. That table furnishes V, J and clone size, whereas the DNA furnished D and trimming. For this sample there are about 170,000 clones; over 75% appear just once. The ten largest clones represent about 1.9% of the sample.

At the junction V is shortened by 0 bases and J by 5 bases, with 14 bases in between. The CDR3 numbers 15 residues from cysteine through phenylalanine. CDR3 DNA only is kept here, 45 bases in frame from base 1. Reading the germline V gene gives CDR1 SGHDT and CDR2 YYEEEE. Sequenced: PBMCs. The sequence is built from TRBV5-6 and TRBJ1-2, with a weak D call of TRBD1 (5 bases match). This receptor was taken from a woman aged 18-30 years in good health and CMV-seronegative. The CDR3 reads CASSLDQGGRYGYTF. The base sequence is TGTGCCAGCAGCTTGGACCAGGGTGGAAGATATGGCTACACCTTC.